Detailed here is one T cell receptor beta chain. Its target is unknown. This sample is drawn from a study of monozygotic twins with inflammatory bowel disease. The CDR3 totals 14 residues. CDR1 is SEHNR and CDR2 is FQNEAQ in the germline V gene (reference sequence). Regarding the study as a whole: Especially with disease activity, IBD patients had fewer clonotypes in common with others than healthy twins did.

The authors used 3,000 to 3,500 ng of total RNA per TCR library. Incorporation of UMIs carrying a 6-nucleotide sample barcode was performed by template switching. TCRalpha and TCRbeta cDNA underwent two nested PCRs of about 17 and 10 cycles. With the 5' RACE reads reprocessed, TCRdb shows one record per CDR3 protein and no DNA. This sample's table has some 170,000 distinct CDR3 sequences. The receptor was derived from a human donor with ulcerative colitis or Crohn's disease, or a healthy co-twin of an affected twin (not recorded which). This rearrangement joins TRBV7-9 to TRBJ1-5; TCRdb's D call, TRBD1, is unchecked because there is no DNA. The specimen was blood. The CDR3 sequence is CASSQGGWDQPQHF.